In this sample, the clone carrying this T cell receptor (beta chain) turned up many times. This specimen belongs to a study of Graves' ophthalmopathy and Graves' hyperthyroidism. The V gene's germline CDR1 is MNHEY and CDR2 SMNVEV (reference sequence). Trimming at V came to 5 bases and at J to 6 bases, leaving 9 bases not matched to a gene. The CDR3 runs to 14 residues. Amplified material comprised TCR beta CDR3 regions derived from RNA transcripts. HTBI-primed first-round RT-PCR preceded second-round multiplex PCR. TCRdb processed the multiplex PCR reads anew with MiXCR; each CDR3 protein has one entry. The sample has 300,000 to 500,000 distinct CDR3 sequences; about 16% are singletons.

The chain has TRBV27 and TRBJ2-7; TRBD1 matches at 8 bases. This sequence originates from a woman aged 18-29 years with stable Graves' hyperthyroidism. Sequenced: peripheral blood. The DNA for the CDR3 is TGTGCCAGCAGTCCCGGACAGGGATCGGTCGAGCAGTACTTC. The encoded protein is CASSPGQGSVEQYF.